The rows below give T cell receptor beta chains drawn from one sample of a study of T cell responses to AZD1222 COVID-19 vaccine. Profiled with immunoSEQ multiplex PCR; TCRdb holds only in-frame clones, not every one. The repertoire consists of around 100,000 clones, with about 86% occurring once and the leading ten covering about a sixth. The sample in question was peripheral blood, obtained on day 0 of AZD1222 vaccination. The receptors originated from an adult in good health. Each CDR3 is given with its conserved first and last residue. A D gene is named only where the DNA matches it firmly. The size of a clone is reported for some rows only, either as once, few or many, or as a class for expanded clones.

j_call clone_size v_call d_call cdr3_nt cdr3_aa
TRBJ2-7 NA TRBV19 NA TGTGCCAGTAGTATTGGGCAGGAGTTATCCTACGAGCAGTACTTC CASSIGQELSYEQYF
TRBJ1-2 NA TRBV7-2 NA TGTGCCAGCAGCTTATCCTCCTATGGCTACACCTTC CASSLSSYGYTF
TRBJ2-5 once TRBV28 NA TGTGCCAGCAGTTTTCCCTCATTGGGAAATTCAGAGACCCAGTACTTC CASSFPSLGNSETQYF
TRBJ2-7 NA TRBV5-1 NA TGCGCCAGCAGCTTGGACGACAGCTCTCCCTACGAGCAGTACTTC CASSLDDSSPYEQYF
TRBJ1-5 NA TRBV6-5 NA TGTGCCAGCAGTTCCCAGATCAGCAGCAATCAGCCCCAGCATTTT CASSSQISSNQPQHF
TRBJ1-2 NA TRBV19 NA TGTGCCAGTAGTATCACCCAGGGCTCTACTAACTATGGCTACACCTTC CASSITQGSTNYGYTF
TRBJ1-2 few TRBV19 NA TGTGCCAGTAGTAGACTCTACACGGACTCCTATGGCTACACCTTC CASSRLYTDSYGYTF
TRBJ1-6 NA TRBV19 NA TGTGCCAGTAGTACCCCGGGACGGTCCCATTCACCCCTCCACTTT CASSTPGRSHSPLHF
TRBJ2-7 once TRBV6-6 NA NA CASSSSTVSYEQYF
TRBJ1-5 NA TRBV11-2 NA TGTGCCAGCAGCCCAGGTTACAATCAGCCCCAGCATTTT CASSPGYNQPQHF